Presented here are 4 T cell receptor beta chains from one specimen sequenced in a study of T cells in Graves' hyperthyroidism and ophthalmopathy (dated 2019 in TCRdb). Library method: multiplex PCR. Sequencing used an Illumina HiSeq 2000. The TCR beta CDR3 regions were amplified from RNA transcripts. A first-round RT-PCR of the TCR CDR3 used the HTBI primer set with the Qiagen OneStep RT-PCR kit. TCRdb ran its own pipeline on the public reads, namely fastp trimming at Q25 and MiXCR clone calling, and kept in-frame beta chains. Every distinct CDR3 protein forms one entry, paired with its most common genes and DNA. For this sample there are about 380,000 distinct CDR3 sequences; more than 11% appear just once. Roughly 11% of the sample belongs to the ten largest clones. Sequencing was performed on blood. These receptors originate from an older woman with Graves' hyperthyroidism.

This clonotype was found many times. V and J are TRBV20-1 and TRBJ2-5, with D possibly TRBD1 on 5 matching bases. Trimming stripped 5 bases from V and 1 base from J, with 11 bases between. Germline CDR1 is DFQATT and CDR2 is SNEGSKA (reference sequence). This CDR3 is 13 amino acids long. CDR3 sequence: CSAGGHTQETQYF. As DNA, the CDR3 is TGCAGTGCTGGTGGACATACCCAAGAGACCCAGTACTTC.

V gene TRBV10-3 combines with J gene TRBJ1-1, with 9 positions matching TRBD1. The CDR3 is 15 amino acids. J lost 7 bases, V lost 3 bases, and 9 bases had no gene match. Germline lookup yields CDR1 ENHRY and CDR2 SYGVKD. CDR3 protein: CAISDPTGGFIEAFF. CDR3 nucleotides: TGTGCCATCAGTGATCCGACAGGGGGGTTCATTGAAGCTTTCTTT.

This clonotype was counted many times. This chain uses TRBV24-1 with TRBJ2-3, with D unresolved. The V and J ends lost 4 bases and 3 bases respectively, with 16 bases between them. Germline V CDR1 and CDR2: KGHDR, SFDVKD. This CDR3 has 16 amino acids. CDR3 protein: CATSDPTPLGTDTQYF. The CDR3 DNA is TGTGCCACCAGTGACCCCACTCCACTGGGGACAGATACGCAGTATTTT.

At least ten counts were recorded for this clonotype. The chain carries TRBV7-7 and TRBJ1-1; D not certain. CDR3 length: 11 residues. From germline, CDR1 is SSHAT and CDR2 FNYEAQ (reference sequence). The DNA for the CDR3 is TGTGCTACTCCTCGCGGCACTGAAGCTTTCTTT. Amino acids: CATPRGTEAFF.